Sequencing of this TCR beta chain was carried out in a study of CD8+CD57+ T cells in acquired aplastic anemia (dated by TCRdb to 2017 to 2018). For the study in its entirety: DNA extracted from sorted CD4+ and CD8+ cells had a mean of around 3 ug, with a range of roughly 0.2 to 30 ug. A CD8+CD57+ expansion meant a frequency higher than the mean frequency seen in healthy subjects.

This clonotype occurred many times. Its antigen remains unidentified. No much larger clonotype is one base removed from it; base qualities were not supplied. After removal of 0 bases from V and 0 bases from J, the junction retains 10 bases not matched to a gene. Based on the germline V gene, the CDR1 and CDR2 sequences are SQVTM and ANQGSEA. From cysteine to phenylalanine, the CDR3 is 19 amino acids long. Solely the CDR3 DNA is kept, with 57 bases framed from the first base. Overall study outcomes, separate from this receptor: Roughly 29 CD8+ CDR3 sequences were found in both patients and controls but appeared to be highly expressed in patients and within the immunodominant clones of the patients. CD8+ Simpson's diversity did not differ significantly between patients and healthy controls (P=0.060).

The patients picked for sequencing were ones in whom flow cytometry had shown an expansion of CD8+CD57+ cells. Every patient had severe acquired aplastic anemia, diagnosed using the International Study of Aplastic Anemia and Agranulocytosis and Camitta criteria. No therapy had been received by the patients at the time of blood sampling. The study deep-sequenced TCR repertoires of sorted CD4+ and CD8+ blood T cells from severe aplastic anemia patients and healthy subjects. Patients were enrolled under clinicaltrials.gov protocols 00001620, 01623167, 00001397, 00071045, 00081523 and 00961064 in the USA. Ficoll-Paque density gradient centrifugation was used to isolate peripheral blood mononuclear cells. CD4+ and CD8+ T cells were sorted by FACS or magnetic beads before DNA extraction. Profiling of TCR beta VDJ combinations and CDR3 sequences used genomic DNA as the template. TCR repertoire sequencing was run on an Illumina HiSeq 2000. The authors' pipeline ran thus. Repertoire assessment relied on Simpson's diversity index, CDR3 size and DJ length profiles, and TRBV/TRBJ rearrangement plots. Whichever DNA sequence was most abundant in the deep sequencing data was defined as the immunodominant clone. CDR3 amino acid sequences were checked for sharing between subjects and were compared against published repertoires and the VDJdb database. In TCRdb, the public reads were trimmed at Q25 with fastp and aligned with MiXCR, with productive beta chains retained. All rows with the same CDR3 protein become a single entry with the most common DNA and genes. The V and J calls were determined by TCRdb, not by the authors. For this sample there are 150,000 or so distinct CDR3 sequences; 40% to 55% appear just once. The ten largest make up 3.2% of the sample.

The sample comprised sorted CD4+, CD8+, or CD8+CD57+ T cells (not recorded which) from PBMCs. The TCR originated in a human donor with aplastic anemia. The chain was built from TRBV29-1 and TRBJ2-1; 11 central bases correspond to TRBD2. The DNA sequence is as follows: TGCAGCGTTGAAGATCGAAGTAGCGGGGGGGCACTCTCCTACAATGAGCAGTTCTTC. Translated, this gives CSVEDRSSGGALSYNEQFF.